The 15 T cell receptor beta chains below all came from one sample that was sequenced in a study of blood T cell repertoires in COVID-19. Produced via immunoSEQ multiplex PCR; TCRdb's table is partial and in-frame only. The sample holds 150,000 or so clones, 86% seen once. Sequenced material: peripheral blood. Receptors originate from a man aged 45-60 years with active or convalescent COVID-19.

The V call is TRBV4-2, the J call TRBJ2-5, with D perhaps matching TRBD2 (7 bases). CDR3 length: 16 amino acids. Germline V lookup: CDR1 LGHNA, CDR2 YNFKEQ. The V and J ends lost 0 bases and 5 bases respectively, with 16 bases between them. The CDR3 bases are TGTGCCAGCAGCCAAGATTGGACTAGGGGGGCGGAGACCCAGTACTTC. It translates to CASSQDWTRGAETQYF.

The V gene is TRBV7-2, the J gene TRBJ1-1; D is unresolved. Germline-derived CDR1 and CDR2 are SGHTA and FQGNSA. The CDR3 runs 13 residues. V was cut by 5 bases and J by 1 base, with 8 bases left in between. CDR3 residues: CASSEHKNTEAFF. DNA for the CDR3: TGTGCCAGCAGCGAACACAAGAACACTGAAGCTTTCTTT.

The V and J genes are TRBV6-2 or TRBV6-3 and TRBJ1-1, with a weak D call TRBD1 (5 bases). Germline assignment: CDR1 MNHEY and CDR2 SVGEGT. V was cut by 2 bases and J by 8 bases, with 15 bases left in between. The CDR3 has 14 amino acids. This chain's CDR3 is CASSYLGGRAEAFF. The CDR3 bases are TGTGCCAGCAGTTACCTCGGGGGGAGGGCAGAAGCTTTCTTT.

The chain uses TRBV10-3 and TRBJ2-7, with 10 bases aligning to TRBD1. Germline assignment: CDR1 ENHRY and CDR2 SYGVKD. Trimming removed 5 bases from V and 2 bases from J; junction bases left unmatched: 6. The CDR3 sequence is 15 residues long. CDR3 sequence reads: CAISTSGTGAYEQYF. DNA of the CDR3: TGTGCCATCAGTACGTCCGGGACAGGGGCCTACGAGCAGTACTTC.

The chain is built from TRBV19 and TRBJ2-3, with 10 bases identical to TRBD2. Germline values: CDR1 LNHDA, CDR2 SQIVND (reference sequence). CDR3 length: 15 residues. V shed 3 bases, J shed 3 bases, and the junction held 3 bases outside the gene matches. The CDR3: CASSISGRRTDTQYF. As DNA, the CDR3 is TGTGCCAGTAGTATTAGCGGGAGGAGGACAGATACGCAGTATTTT.

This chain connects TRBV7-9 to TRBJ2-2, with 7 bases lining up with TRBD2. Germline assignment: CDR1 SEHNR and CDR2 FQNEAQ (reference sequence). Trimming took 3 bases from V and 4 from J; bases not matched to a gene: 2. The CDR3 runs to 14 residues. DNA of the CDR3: TGTGCCAGCAGCTTCGGACTAGGCACCGGGGAGCTGTTTTTT. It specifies CASSFGLGTGELFF.

The CDR3 loop reads CASSQDTPSSGNTIYF. The CDR3 bases are TGCGCCAGCAGCCAAGATACCCCCAGCTCTGGAAACACCATATATTTT. The chain has TRBV4-3 and TRBJ1-3; D gene unclear. V was clipped by 0 bases and J by 0 bases, with 9 bases between them. Germline assignment: CDR1 LGHNA and CDR2 YSLEER. The CDR3 is 16 residues long.

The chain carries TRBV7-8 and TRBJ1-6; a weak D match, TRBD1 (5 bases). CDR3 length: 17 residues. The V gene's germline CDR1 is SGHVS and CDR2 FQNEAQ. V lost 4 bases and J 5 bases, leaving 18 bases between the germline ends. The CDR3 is CASSSLPRGGNNSPLHF. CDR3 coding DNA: TGTGCCAGCAGCTCCCTTCCTCGCGGGGGTAATAATTCACCCCTCCACTTT.

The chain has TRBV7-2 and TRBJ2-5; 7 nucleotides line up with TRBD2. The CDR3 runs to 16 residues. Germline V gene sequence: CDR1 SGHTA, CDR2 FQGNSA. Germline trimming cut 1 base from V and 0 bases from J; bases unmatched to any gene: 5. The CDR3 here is CASSLVGGLNQETQYF. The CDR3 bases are TGTGCCAGCAGCTTAGTTGGGGGACTAAACCAAGAGACCCAGTACTTC.

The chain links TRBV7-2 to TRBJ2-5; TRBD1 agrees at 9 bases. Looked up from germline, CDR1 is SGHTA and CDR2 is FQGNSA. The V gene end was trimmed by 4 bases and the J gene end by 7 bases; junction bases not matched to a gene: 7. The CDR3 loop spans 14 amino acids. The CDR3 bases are TGTGCCAGCAGCTGGGGGGGACAGGGCGGGACCCAGTACTTC. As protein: CASSWGGQGGTQYF.

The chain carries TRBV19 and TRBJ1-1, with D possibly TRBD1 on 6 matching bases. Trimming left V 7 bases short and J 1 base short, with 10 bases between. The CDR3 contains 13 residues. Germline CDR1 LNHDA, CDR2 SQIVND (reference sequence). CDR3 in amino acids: CASTWGQNTEAFF. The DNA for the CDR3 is TGTGCCAGTACCTGGGGGCAGAACACTGAAGCTTTCTTT.

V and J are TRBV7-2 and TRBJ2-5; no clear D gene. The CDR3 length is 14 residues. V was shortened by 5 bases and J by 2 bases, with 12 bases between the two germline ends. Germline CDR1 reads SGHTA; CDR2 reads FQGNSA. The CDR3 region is CASSPWAWQETQYF. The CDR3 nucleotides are TGTGCCAGCAGCCCCTGGGCCTGGCAAGAGACCCAGTACTTC. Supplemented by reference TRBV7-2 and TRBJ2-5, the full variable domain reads GAGVSQSPSNKVTEKGKDVELRCDPISGHTALYWYRQSLGQGLEFLIYFQGNSAPDKSGLPSDRFSAERTGGSVSTLTIQRTQQEDSAVYLCASSPWAWQETQYFGPGTRLLVL.

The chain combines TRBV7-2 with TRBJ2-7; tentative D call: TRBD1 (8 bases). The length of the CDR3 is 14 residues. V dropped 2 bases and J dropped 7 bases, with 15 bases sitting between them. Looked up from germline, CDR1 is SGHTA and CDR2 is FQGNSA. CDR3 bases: TGTGCCAGCAGCTTAAGACAGGGGAGGGCAGAGCAGTACTTC. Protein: CASSLRQGRAEQYF.

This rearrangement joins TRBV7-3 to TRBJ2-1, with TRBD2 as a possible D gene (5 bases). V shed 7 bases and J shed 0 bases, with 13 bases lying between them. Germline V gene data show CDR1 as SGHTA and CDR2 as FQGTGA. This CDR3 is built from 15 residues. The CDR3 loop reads CASTRVGSSYNEQFF. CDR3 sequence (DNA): TGTGCCAGCACCCGAGTGGGGAGCTCCTACAATGAGCAGTTCTTC.

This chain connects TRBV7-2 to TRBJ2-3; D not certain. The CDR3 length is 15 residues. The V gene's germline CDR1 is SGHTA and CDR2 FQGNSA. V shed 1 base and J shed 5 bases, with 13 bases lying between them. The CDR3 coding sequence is TGTGCCAGCAGCTTAGTTTACCTATCGATAGATACGCAGTATTTT. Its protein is CASSLVYLSIDTQYF.